This T cell receptor beta chain was obtained from a study of blood T cell repertoires in COVID-19. In the study overall: Spain, Italy and the United States supplied samples that represented acute and convalescent COVID-19.

As processed by the authors: How many nucleated cells were present was estimated from reference gene primer amplification. The table came from immunoSEQ multiplex PCR; TCRdb's copy has only in-frame clones and leaves some out. That table gives V, J and clone size, and the DNA gave D and trimming. The table includes some 200,000 clones, 85% to 90% detected once. Those enrolled, adults aged roughly 18 to 90 years, came from 20 to 25 US areas. The TCR originated in a woman between 18 and 29 years old in a cohort exposed to, infected with or recovered from COVID-19 (not recorded which). The sample was PBMCs or T cells enriched from blood (not recorded which).

The DNA for the CDR3 is TGTGCCAGCACCAAGCCTATCTCAGAGGAGGGAGACACCATATATTTT. Protein product: CASTKPISEEGDTIYF. The V and J genes are TRBV18 and TRBJ1-3, with no clear D. The length of the CDR3 is 16 residues. With 8 bases removed from V and 8 bases from J, the gap between germline ends came to 25 bases. Per germline, CDR1 KGHSH and CDR2 LQKENI.